Following are 27 T cell receptor beta chains from one sample sequenced in a study of T-cell reconstitution after alpha-beta-depleted transplantation in children. The TCRbeta library was prepared with unique molecular identifiers. TCRdb re-derived calls from the PCR reads in MiXCR, one entry per CDR3 protein. The profile shows about 300,000 distinct CDR3 sequences, roughly a tenth of them singletons. This sample comprised PBMCs, obtained before TCRalphabeta/CD19-depleted stem cell transplant. All receptors derive from a boy under two years old with acute myeloid leukemia, due to receive a stem cell transplant.

This clonotype occurred many times. The chain has TRBV12-3 or TRBV12-4 and TRBJ2-7, with D maybe TRBD1 (5 bases). The V end was cut by 6 bases, the J end by 3 bases, with 21 bases between. The length of the CDR3 is 16 residues. The CDR3 here is CASSSIGRVLYYEQYF. The CDR3 nucleotides read TGTGCCAGCAGCTCGATCGGCAGGGTACTTTACTACGAGCAGTACTTC.

The CDR3 coding sequence is TGTGCCAGCGGGTACACTGAAGCTTTCTTT. Translation gives CASGYTEAFF. The chain joins TRBV19 to TRBJ1-1; D uncertain. Trimming shortened V by 9 bases and J by 3 bases, and 5 bases separated the two germline ends. The germline V gene encodes CDR1 LNHDA and CDR2 SQIVND (reference sequence). This CDR3 comprises 10 residues.

In this sample, this clonotype turned up many times. The chain uses TRBV21-1 and TRBJ2-2. TRBV21-1 is an annotated pseudogene. The CDR3 is made up of 15 amino acids. The CDR3 DNA reads as TGTGCCAGCAGCAAGGCCGTGCTTCGCACCGGGGAGCTGTTTTTT. Amino acid sequence: CASSKAVLRTGELFF.

This clonotype has just one count. This may arise from a read error, as a much more abundant clone is one base away. The chain combines TRBV28 with TRBJ2-1, with a weak D call TRBD2 (6 bases). The CDR3 extends over 15 amino acids. CDR1 is MDHEN, CDR2 SYDVKM, per germline. This CDR3 reads CASSPGLPGYNDQFF. The CDR3, as DNA: TGTGCCAGCAGCCCTGGACTACCGGGGTACAATGACCAGTTCTTC. Full variable domain (remainder filled in from reference TRBV28 and TRBJ2-1): DVKVTQSSRYLVKRTGEKVFLECVQDMDHENMFWYRQDPGLGLRLIYFSYDVKMKEKGDIPEGYSVSREKKERFSLILESASTNQTSMYLCASSPGLPGYNDQFFGPGTRLTVL.

This clonotype appeared many times. The J gene is TRBJ1-1, the V gene TRBV28; D perhaps matches TRBD1 (5 bases). Per the germline V gene, CDR1 is MDHEN and CDR2 is SYDVKM. Trimming pared 4 bases from V and 5 bases from J, leaving 14 bases between. The CDR3 sequence is 14 residues long. CDR3 sequence reads: CASSSLLRQTEAFF. CDR3 in DNA: TGTGCCAGCAGTTCTCTCCTCCGACAGACTGAAGCTTTCTTT. Full variable domain (remainder filled in from reference TRBV28 and TRBJ1-1): DVKVTQSSRYLVKRTGEKVFLECVQDMDHENMFWYRQDPGLGLRLIYFSYDVKMKEKGDIPEGYSVSREKKERFSLILESASTNQTSMYLCASSSLLRQTEAFFGQGTRLTVV.

In its sample, this clonotype was seen a few times. The genes are TRBV11-1 and TRBJ2-5; 8 bases agree with TRBD2. This CDR3 spans 18 amino acids. CDR1 and CDR2 (germline): SGHAT, FQDESV (reference sequence). The V gene end was trimmed by 1 base and the J gene end by 4 bases; junction bases not matched to a gene: 14. CDR3: CASSLVWIREGPGETQYF. CDR3 DNA sequence: TGTGCCAGCAGCTTAGTATGGATTCGGGAGGGCCCGGGAGAGACCCAGTACTTC.

With respect to this clonotype: A clone one base away is much larger, so this may be a read error. V gene TRBV20-1 combines with J gene TRBJ2-7; perhaps TRBD2 as D (5 bases). The CDR3 totals 12 residues. Per the germline V gene, CDR1 is DFQATT and CDR2 is SNEGSKA (reference sequence). As DNA, the CDR3 is TGCTGTGCTAGCCACATCAAAGGCGAGCAGTACTTC. This translates into CCASHIKGEQYF.

This clonotype was detected ten times or more. The chain employs TRBV4-3 and TRBJ2-1; 8 bases are a match to TRBD1. V shed 0 bases and J 2 bases; nucleotides not matched to a gene: 3. CDR1 and CDR2 from the germline V gene are LGHNA and YSLEER. The CDR3 spans 16 residues. CDR3 sequence: CASSQDPQGAYNEQFF. The CDR3 DNA reads TGCGCCAGCAGCCAAGATCCACAGGGGGCCTACAATGAGCAGTTCTTC.

This clonotype has ten or more counts. This chain links TRBV6-4 with TRBJ2-3; TRBD2 matches at 8 bases. CDR3 length: 17 residues. Germline V gene data show CDR1 as MRHNA and CDR2 as SNTAGT. Losses at the gene ends were 0 bases for V and 7 bases for J; bases not matched to a gene: 12. The CDR3 region is CASSDSSLAGTVYTQYF. CDR3 bases: TGTGCCAGCAGTGACTCGAGTTTAGCGGGGACGGTGTATACGCAGTATTTT.

A few counts support this clonotype. V and J are TRBV20-1 and TRBJ2-1, with 11 bases lining up with TRBD2. V lost 5 bases to trimming and J lost 3 bases; unmatched junction nucleotides: 3. Germline V gene sequence: CDR1 DFQATT, CDR2 SNEGSKA (reference sequence). This CDR3 comprises 14 residues. CDR3 amino acids: CSARLAGFYNEQFF. CDR3 nucleotide sequence: TGCAGTGCTCGACTAGCGGGGTTCTACAATGAGCAGTTCTTC.

In its sample, this clonotype was seen many times. The V and J genes are TRBV20-1 and TRBJ2-1; TRBD2 agrees at 10 bases. This CDR3 has 15 residues. Germline CDR1 is DFQATT and CDR2 is SNEGSKA (reference sequence). With 6 bases clipped from V and 8 bases from J, the junction kept 13 bases outside the gene matches. CDR3 residues: CSALGLAGDDDEQFF. The DNA for the CDR3 is TGCAGTGCCTTGGGTCTAGCGGGGGACGACGATGAGCAGTTCTTC.

The rearrangement joins TRBV7-2 to TRBJ2-7; 16 positions match TRBD2. Looked up from germline, CDR1 is SGHTA and CDR2 is FQGNSA. This CDR3 spans 16 amino acids. The V gene end was trimmed by 6 bases and the J gene end by 4 bases; junction bases not matched to a gene: 6. CDR3 DNA: TGTGCCAGCAGTTCGGGACTAGCGGGGGGGCCGTACGAGCAGTACTTC. This sequence encodes CASSSGLAGGPYEQYF.

CDR3 coding DNA: TGCAGTGCTAGAGTCGCAGGGGGCGCGAAACTGTTTTTT. Translation: CSARVAGGAKLFF. The chain employs TRBV20-1 and TRBJ1-4; TRBD1 aligns across 8 bases. Germline V gene lookup returns CDR1 DFQATT and CDR2 SNEGSKA (reference sequence). This CDR3 has 13 residues. The J segment lost 11 bases and the V segment lost 1 base, leaving 6 bases of the junction unmatched.

This clonotype was picked up many times. The J gene is TRBJ1-2, the V gene TRBV5-1, with D possibly TRBD1 on 5 matching bases. The CDR3 is 20 amino acids. V lost 5 bases and J lost 5, with 34 bases in between. The germline gives CDR1 SGHRS, CDR2 YFSETQ. The CDR3 sequence: CASRTTEHPSTGTRGYGYTF. In nucleotides, the CDR3 is TGCGCCAGCAGAACGACAGAGCACCCCTCGACCGGGACTAGGGGTTATGGCTACACCTTC.

A few counts support this clonotype. The chain joins TRBV18 to TRBJ2-5; 9 nucleotides agree with TRBD2. This CDR3 region has 16 residues. In germline, CDR1 is KGHSH, CDR2 LQKENI. Trimming removed 4 bases from V and 1 base from J; junction bases left unmatched: 7. The CDR3 region has the DNA TGTGCCAGCTCACGAGAGCGGGGGGCCTTCCAAGAGACCCAGTACTTC. Translating gives CASSRERGAFQETQYF.

This clonotype was counted at least ten times. This chain uses TRBV7-8 with TRBJ2-3; no clear D. With 1 base removed from V and 2 bases from J, the gap between germline ends came to 7 bases. The CDR3 has 14 amino acids. Looked up from germline, CDR1 is SGHVS and CDR2 is FQNEAQ. DNA of the CDR3: TGTGCCAGCAGCTTAGTGGGGTTCACAGATACGCAGTATTTT. Protein: CASSLVGFTDTQYF.

The J gene is TRBJ2-5, the V gene TRBV10-3, with D perhaps matching TRBD1 or TRBD2 (5 bases each). The CDR3 extends over 13 amino acids. Trimming removed 4 bases at V and 1 base at J, with 7 bases between. Germline CDR1 ENHRY, CDR2 SYGVKD. Here the CDR3 reads CAISGDGQETQYF. Here the CDR3 DNA reads TGTGCCATCAGTGGGGACGGCCAAGAGACCCAGTACTTC.

The V and J genes are TRBV14 and TRBJ2-6; possibly TRBD2 for D (6 bases). Trimming stripped 4 bases from V and 9 bases from J, with 31 bases between. This CDR3 is 20 amino acids long. Germline assignment: CDR1 SGHDN and CDR2 FVKESK. The CDR3: CASSLKTNGSTISGGNVLTF. CDR3 coding DNA: TGTGCCAGCAGCCTAAAAACAAACGGGAGTACGATCTCTGGTGGCAACGTCCTGACTTTC.

In its sample, this clonotype was seen a few times. The chain recombines TRBV24-1 with TRBJ2-3, with 10 bases lining up with TRBD2. The CDR3 is made up of 14 amino acids. Trimming at V came to 6 bases and at J to 6 bases, leaving 5 bases not matched to a gene. Germline CDR1 KGHDR, CDR2 SFDVKD. Written as DNA, the CDR3 is TGTGCCACCAGTCTAGCGGGAGAACGGGATACGCAGTATTTT. Its translation is CATSLAGERDTQYF.

This clonotype was counted ten times or more. V and J are TRBV9 and TRBJ2-5, with D unresolved. The germline CDR1 and CDR2 sequences are SGDLS and YYNGEE. The CDR3 has 13 residues. Between the trimmed V and J ends, which lost 0 bases and 7 bases, there was a span of 10 bases. CDR3 sequence: CASSVGGPWTQYF. CDR3 nucleotide sequence: TGTGCCAGCAGCGTAGGTGGTCCGTGGACCCAGTACTTC.

This clonotype occurred many times. The chain employs TRBV11-2 and TRBJ1-3; D gene uncertain. The germline CDR1 and CDR2 sequences are SGHAT and FQNNGV. V was pared by 8 bases and J by 0 bases, with 5 bases between. This CDR3 has 12 amino acids. CDR3 in amino acids: CASSVSGNTIYF. In DNA form, the CDR3 reads TGTGCCAGCTCCGTCTCTGGAAACACCATATATTTT. The complete variable domain, with remaining parts taken from reference TRBV11-2 and TRBJ1-3, reads EAGVAQSPRYKIIEKRQSVAFWCNPISGHATLYWYQQILGQGPKLLIQFQNNGVVDDSQLPKDRFSAERLKGVDSTLKIQPAKLEDSAVYLCASSVSGNTIYFGEGSWLTVV.

Concerning this clonotype itself: Being one base from a much bigger clone, this may be a read error. The chain couples TRBV7-9 to TRBJ2-7; D may match TRBD1 or TRBD2 (5 bases each). This CDR3 region has 14 residues. Germline V gene sequence: CDR1 SEHNR, CDR2 FQNEAQ (reference sequence). Here the CDR3 DNA reads TGTGCCAGCAGCTTAGGGGGGTCCCCATACGAGCAGTCCTTC. It is translated as CASSLGGSPYEQSF. The complete variable domain, with remaining parts taken from reference TRBV7-9 and TRBJ2-7, reads DTGVSQNPRHKITKRGQNVTFRCDPISEHNRLYWYRQTLGQGPEFLTYFQNEAQLEKSRLLSDRFSAERPKGSFSTLEIQRTEQGDSAMYLCASSLGGSPYEQSFGPGTRLTVT.

This clonotype occurred a few times. V usage is TRBV9 and J usage is TRBJ2-3, with D perhaps TRBD1 or TRBD2 (5 bases each). Looked up from germline, CDR1 is SGDLS and CDR2 is YYNGEE. Trimming removed 3 bases at V and 1 base at J, with 15 bases between. This CDR3 is built from 16 residues. The CDR3, as DNA: TGTGCCAGCAGCGCCCGACCGGGACCACGCACAGATACGCAGTATTTT. Translation gives CASSARPGPRTDTQYF.

This clonotype was picked up one time. This chain uses TRBV12-3 or TRBV12-4 with TRBJ2-7; the D gene is possibly TRBD2 (6 bases). This CDR3 spans 14 amino acids. Trimming stripped 6 bases from V and 3 bases from J, with 15 bases between. CDR3 residues: CASSSSRRGYEQYF. The CDR3 bases are TGTGCCAGCAGCTCCTCCCGGAGGGGCTACGAGCAGTACTTC.

This clonotype was picked up a small number of times. The chain has TRBV20-1 and TRBJ2-5; D is possibly TRBD2 (6 bases). The CDR3 is made up of 15 amino acids. V was clipped by 0 bases and J by 7 bases, with 18 bases between them. Germline V gives CDR1 DFQATT, CDR2 SNEGSKA (reference sequence). The DNA for the CDR3 is TGCAGTGCTAGAGATCCGGGACTTTATATGGGGACCCAGTACTTC. Translated, it gives CSARDPGLYMGTQYF.

V gene TRBV19 combines with J gene TRBJ2-1, with D perhaps TRBD2 (6 bases). Germline CDR1 reads LNHDA; CDR2 reads SQIVND (reference sequence). The CDR3 contains 13 residues. The ends were cut back, 1 base at V and 9 bases at J, with 10 bases in the middle. The CDR3 spells CASSIGIAVEQFF. The CDR3, as DNA: TGTGCCAGTAGTATAGGGATAGCGGTTGAGCAGTTCTTC. Combining the CDR3 with reference TRBV19 and TRBJ2-1 gives the whole variable domain DGGITQSPKYLFRKEGQNVTLSCEQNLNHDAMYWYRQDPGQGLRLIYYSQIVNDFQKGDIAEGYSVSREKKESFPLTVTSAQKNPTAFYLCASSIGIAVEQFFGPGTRLTVL.

This clonotype was counted ten times or more. The chain employs TRBV7-2 and TRBJ1-2, with D hard to call. With 1 base removed from V and 8 bases from J, the gap between germline ends came to 8 bases. The CDR3 length is 12 residues. The V gene's germline CDR1 is SGHTA and CDR2 FQGNSA. CDR3 loop: CASSLGKAGYTF. CDR3 nucleotides: TGTGCCAGCAGCTTAGGGAAGGCGGGCTACACCTTC. Filled out from reference TRBV7-2 and TRBJ1-2, the complete variable domain reads GAGVSQSPSNKVTEKGKDVELRCDPISGHTALYWYRQSLGQGLEFLIYFQGNSAPDKSGLPSDRFSAERTGGSVSTLTIQRTQQEDSAVYLCASSLGKAGYTFGSGTRLTVV.